The rows below give T cell receptor beta chains drawn from one sample of a study of blood T cell repertoires in COVID-19. Libraries were prepared by immunoSEQ multiplex PCR; TCRdb keeps only in-frame clonotypes and omits some of them. The repertoire holds 150,000 to 250,000 clones, with roughly four fifths as singletons. The sample comprised PBMCs or T cells enriched from blood (not recorded which). The source is a middle-aged man who had recovered from COVID-19. Both conserved end residues are part of each CDR3. The order of the fields is J gene, V gene, clone size, D gene, CDR3 protein, CDR3 DNA. D genes are given only for firm matches. Size tells how often a clone was seen (once, few, many) or the class of an expanded clone, and some rows leave it out.

TRBJ2-1 | TRBV28 | . | TRBD2 | CASSGRMSGRAYNEQFF | TGTGCCAGCAGCGGGAGGATGAGCGGGAGGGCCTACAATGAGCAGTTCTTC
TRBJ2-5 | TRBV2 | . | TRBD2 | CASSSAGGPQYF | TGTGCCAGCAGTTCAGCGGGAGGGCCCCAGTACTTC
TRBJ2-2 | TRBV9 | . | TRBD2 | CASSSPGREVDTGELFF | TGTGCCAGCAGCTCCCCTGGGCGGGAGGTGGACACCGGGGAGCTGTTTTTT
TRBJ1-2 | TRBV6-1 | once | . | CASSERAGANYGYTF | TGTGCCAGCAGTGAACGGGCGGGAGCTAACTATGGCTACACCTTC
TRBJ1-5 | TRBV7-2 | once | . | CASSFLQGLGNQPQHF | TGTGCCAGCAGCTTTTTGCAGGGGTTAGGGAATCAGCCCCAGCATTTT
TRBJ2-5 | TRBV4-2 | once | TRBD1 | CASSRKSGQDQETQYF | TGTGCCAGCAGCCGAAAGTCCGGACAGGACCAAGAGACCCAGTACTTC
TRBJ1-4 | TRBV19 | . | . | CASMGGANEKLFF | TGTGCCAGTATGGGGGGAGCTAATGAAAAACTGTTTTTT
TRBJ2-5 | TRBV5-1 | . | TRBD2 | CASSLVSSGQETQYF | TGCGCCAGCAGCTTGGTCTCTAGCGGCCAAGAGACCCAGTACTTC
TRBJ2-2 | TRBV25-1 | . | . | CASSEYTKNTGELFF | TGTGCCAGCAGTGAATATACTAAAAACACCGGGGAGCTGTTTTTT
TRBJ2-2 | TRBV25-1 | . | TRBD2 | CASSEGTSGSRARELFF | TGTGCCAGCAGTGAAGGGACTAGCGGGAGTAGGGCCAGGGAGCTGTTTTTT
TRBJ1-6 | TRBV7-8 | . | . | CASSAQGLGNSPLHF | TGTGCCAGCAGCGCACAGGGCCTCGGTAATTCACCCCTCCACTTT
TRBJ2-5 | TRBV4-2 | . | . | CASSQLGGYGETQYF | TGTGCCAGCAGCCAACTGGGAGGATATGGAGAGACCCAGTACTTC
TRBJ1-6 | TRBV19 | . | TRBD1 | CASGGTGGNSPLHF | TGTGCCAGTGGTGGGACAGGGGGAAATTCACCCCTCCACTTT
TRBJ2-7 | TRBV30 | once | TRBD1 | CAWSRTGGYEQYF | TGTGCCTGGAGTCGTACAGGGGGCTACGAGCAGTACTTC
TRBJ1-1 | TRBV3-1/TRBV3-2 | . | . | CASSLVRSNTEAFF | TGTGCCAGCAGCCTAGTTAGGAGTAACACTGAAGCTTTCTTT
TRBJ1-4 | TRBV4-1 | . | . | CASSRGVQDRLFF | TGCGCCAGCAGCCGAGGGGTGCAGGACAGACTGTTTTTT
TRBJ1-1 | TRBV14 | once | TRBD1 | CASSQYTQGQGIEAFF | TGTGCCAGCAGCCAATACACCCAAGGACAGGGTATTGAAGCTTTCTTT
TRBJ2-1 | TRBV7-2 | . | . | CASSARSPWRDNEQFF | TGTGCCAGCAGCGCGAGGTCTCCCTGGCGGGACAATGAGCAGTTCTTC
TRBJ2-7 | TRBV5-4 | . | . | CASSLDARSYEQYF | TGTGCCAGCAGCTTGGACGCCAGATCCTACGAGCAGTACTTC
TRBJ2-2 | TRBV24-1 | . | . | CATSVNRQTGEGSGELFF | TGTGCCACCAGTGTTAACCGGCAGACAGGGGAGGGATCCGGGGAGCTGTTTTTT
TRBJ2-4 | TRBV7-8 | . | TRBD1 | CASSLWDRGLTKNIQYF | TGTGCCAGCAGCCTCTGGGACAGGGGGCTGACCAAAAACATTCAGTACTTC
TRBJ1-1 | TRBV7-9 | . | . | CASSPGHTRTGTEAFF | TGTGCCAGCAGCCCCGGTCATACACGGACGGGAACTGAAGCTTTCTTT
TRBJ2-6 | TRBV5-1 | . | . | CASSFSSSGANVLTF | TGCGCCAGCAGCTTTTCGAGCTCTGGGGCCAACGTCCTGACTTTC
TRBJ2-7 | TRBV5-1 | once | . | CASSLAGGNSYEQYF | TGCGCCAGCAGCTTGGCCGGCGGTAACTCCTACGAGCAGTACTTC
TRBJ2-1 | TRBV11-2 | . | TRBD2 | CASSLETSGEQFF | TGTGCCAGCAGCTTAGAAACTAGCGGAGAGCAGTTCTTC
TRBJ1-2 | TRBV4-3 | . | . | CASSLELLTNYGYTF | TGCGCCAGCAGCCTCGAACTACTGACTAACTATGGCTACACCTTC
TRBJ1-4 | TRBV13 | . | . | CASSLWGEKEKLFF | TGTGCCAGCAGCTTATGGGGGGAAAAGGAAAAACTGTTTTTT
TRBJ1-2 | TRBV7-3 | . | . | CASSFDRNYGYTF | TGTGCCAGCAGTTTCGACAGGAACTATGGCTACACCTTC
TRBJ1-3 | TRBV7-6 | once | . | CASSSPTGIGNTIYF | TGTGCCAGCAGCTCCCCTACAGGGATAGGAAACACCATATATTTT
TRBJ2-7 | TRBV21-1 | . | . | CASRRQGDLSDEQYF | TGTGCCAGCAGGAGACAGGGGGATCTGTCGGACGAGCAGTACTTC
TRBJ1-6 | TRBV11-2 | . | . | CASSPPGLNNSPLHF | TGTGCCAGCAGCCCTCCGGGACTTAATAATTCACCCCTCCACTTT
TRBJ2-7 | TRBV10-3 | . | . | CASAPGGSGYEQYF | TGTGCCTCAGCCCCAGGGGGGTCAGGCTACGAGCAGTACTTC
TRBJ2-3 | TRBV5-8 | . | TRBD1 | CASSSRGQGTDTQYF | TGTGCCAGCAGCTCCAGGGGGCAGGGCACAGATACGCAGTATTTT
TRBJ2-5 | TRBV28 | . | . | CASRNQATGFQETQYF | TGTGCCAGCAGAAACCAGGCTACAGGGTTCCAAGAGACCCAGTACTTC
TRBJ2-5 | TRBV7-2 | . | TRBD2 | CASSLEGRGRWETQYF | TGTGCCAGCAGCTTAGAAGGGAGGGGCAGGTGGGAGACCCAGTACTTC
TRBJ1-1 | TRBV6-5 | . | . | CASSFRENTEAFF | TGTGCCAGCAGTTTTCGGGAAAACACTGAAGCTTTCTTT
TRBJ2-3 | TRBV24-1 | once | . | CATSDWAPGATDTQYF | TGTGCCACCAGTGATTGGGCCCCAGGGGCCACAGATACGCAGTATTTT
TRBJ2-3 | TRBV13 | . | TRBD2 | CASSLRAGLGTDTQYF | TGTGCCAGCAGCTTAAGAGCGGGACTAGGCACAGATACGCAGTATTTT
TRBJ1-3 | TRBV4-3 | . | TRBD1 | CASSQTGAFSGNTIYF | TGCGCCAGCAGCCAAACAGGGGCGTTTTCGGGAAACACCATATATTTT
TRBJ1-6 | TRBV12-3/TRBV12-4 | . | . | CASTFRGSPLHF | TGTGCCAGCACCTTCAGGGGTTCACCCCTCCACTTT
TRBJ2-1 | TRBV19 | . | . | CAPNPPSGPSYNEQFF | TGTGCCCCCAACCCCCCCAGCGGCCCCTCCTACAATGAGCAGTTCTTC